The clone carrying this T cell receptor (beta chain) was seen only a few times. Sequencing used immunoSEQ multiplex PCR; TCRdb keeps in-frame clones, though not all of them. The sample holds about 68,000 clones, roughly two thirds seen once. The CDR3 loop spans 15 amino acids. CDR1 GTSNPN and CDR2 SVGIG come from the germline V gene (reference sequence). V lost 3 bases, J lost 4 bases, and 6 bases stayed unmatched. The sample belongs to a study of cytotoxic CD8 clonotypes in ibrutinib-treated CLL. The source of this sequence is a human donor with chronic lymphocytic leukemia. The chain carries TRBV30 and TRBJ1-2; 12 nucleotides align to TRBD1. The sample in question was PBMCs, obtained after 12 months of ibrutinib treatment. The CDR3 nucleotides are TGTGCCTGGAGCGCGGGACAGGGGGCAATCTATGGCTACACCTTC. Amino acids: CAWSAGQGAIYGYTF.